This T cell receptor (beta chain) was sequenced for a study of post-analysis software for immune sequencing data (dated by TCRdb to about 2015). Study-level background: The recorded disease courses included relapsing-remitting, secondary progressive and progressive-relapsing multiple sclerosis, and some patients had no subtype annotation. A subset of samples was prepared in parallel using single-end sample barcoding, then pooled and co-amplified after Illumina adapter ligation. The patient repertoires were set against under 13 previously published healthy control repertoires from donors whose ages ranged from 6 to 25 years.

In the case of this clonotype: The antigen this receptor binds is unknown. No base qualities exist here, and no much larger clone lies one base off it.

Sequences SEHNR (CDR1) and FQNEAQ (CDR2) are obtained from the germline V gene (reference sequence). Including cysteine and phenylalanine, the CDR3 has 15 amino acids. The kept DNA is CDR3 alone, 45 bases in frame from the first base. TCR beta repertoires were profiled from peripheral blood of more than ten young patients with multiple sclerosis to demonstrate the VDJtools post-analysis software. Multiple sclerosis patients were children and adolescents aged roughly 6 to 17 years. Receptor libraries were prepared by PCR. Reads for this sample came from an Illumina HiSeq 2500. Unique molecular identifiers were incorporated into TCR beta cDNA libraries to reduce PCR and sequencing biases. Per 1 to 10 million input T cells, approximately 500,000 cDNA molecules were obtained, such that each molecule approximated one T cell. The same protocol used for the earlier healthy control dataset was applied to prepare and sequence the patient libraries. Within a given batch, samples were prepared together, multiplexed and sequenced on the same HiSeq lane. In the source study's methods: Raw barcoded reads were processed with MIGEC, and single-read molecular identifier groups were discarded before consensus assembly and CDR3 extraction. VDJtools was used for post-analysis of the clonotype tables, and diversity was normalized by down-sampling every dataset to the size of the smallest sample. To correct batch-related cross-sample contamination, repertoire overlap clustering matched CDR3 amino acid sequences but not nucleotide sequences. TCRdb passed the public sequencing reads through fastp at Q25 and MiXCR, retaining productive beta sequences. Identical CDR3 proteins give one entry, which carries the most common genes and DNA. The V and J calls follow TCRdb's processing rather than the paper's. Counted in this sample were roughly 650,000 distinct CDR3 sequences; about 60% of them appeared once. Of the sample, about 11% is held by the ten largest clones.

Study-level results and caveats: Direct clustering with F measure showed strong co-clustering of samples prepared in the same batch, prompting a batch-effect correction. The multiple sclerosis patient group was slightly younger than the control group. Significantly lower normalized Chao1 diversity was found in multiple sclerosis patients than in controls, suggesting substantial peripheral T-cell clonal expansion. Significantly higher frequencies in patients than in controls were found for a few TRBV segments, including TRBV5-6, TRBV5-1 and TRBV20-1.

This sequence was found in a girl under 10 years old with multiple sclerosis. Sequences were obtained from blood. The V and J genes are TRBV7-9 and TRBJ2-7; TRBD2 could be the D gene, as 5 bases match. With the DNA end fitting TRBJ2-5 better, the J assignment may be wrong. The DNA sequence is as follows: TGTGCCAGCAGCCGCCCCGGGTTTAGAGGGGAGACCCAGTACTTC. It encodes CASSRPGFRGETQYF.